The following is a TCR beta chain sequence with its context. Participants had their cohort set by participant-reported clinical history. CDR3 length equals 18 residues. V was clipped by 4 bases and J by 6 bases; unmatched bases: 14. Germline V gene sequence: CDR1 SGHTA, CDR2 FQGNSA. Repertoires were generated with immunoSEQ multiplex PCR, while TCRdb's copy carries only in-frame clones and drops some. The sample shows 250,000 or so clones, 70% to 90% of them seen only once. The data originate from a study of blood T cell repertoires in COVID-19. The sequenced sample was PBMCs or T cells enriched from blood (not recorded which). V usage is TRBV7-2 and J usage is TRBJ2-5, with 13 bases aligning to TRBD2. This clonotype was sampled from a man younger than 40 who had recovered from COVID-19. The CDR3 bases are TGTGCCAGCAGCTCGCTGGCTCAACTAGCGGGAGGGCCAAAGACCCAGTACTTC. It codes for CASSSLAQLAGGPKTQYF.